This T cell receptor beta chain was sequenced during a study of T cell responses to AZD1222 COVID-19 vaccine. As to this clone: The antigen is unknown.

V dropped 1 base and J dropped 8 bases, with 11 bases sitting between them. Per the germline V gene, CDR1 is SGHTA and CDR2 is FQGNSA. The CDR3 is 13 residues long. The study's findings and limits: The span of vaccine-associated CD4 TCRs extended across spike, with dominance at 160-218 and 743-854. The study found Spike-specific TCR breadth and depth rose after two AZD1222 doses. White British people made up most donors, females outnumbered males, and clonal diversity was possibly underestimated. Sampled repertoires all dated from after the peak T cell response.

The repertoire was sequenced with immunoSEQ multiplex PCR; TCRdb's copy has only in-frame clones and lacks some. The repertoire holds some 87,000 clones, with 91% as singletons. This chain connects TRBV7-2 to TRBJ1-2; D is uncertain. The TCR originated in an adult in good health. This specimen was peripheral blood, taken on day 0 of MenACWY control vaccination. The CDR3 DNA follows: TGTGCCAGCAGCTTAGTGGGCGACGGGGGCTACACCTTC. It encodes CASSLVGDGGYTF.